Sequencing of this T cell receptor (beta chain) was carried out in a study of blood T cell repertoires in COVID-19 (dated by TCRdb to 2018 to 2020). General notes on the study: Collaborator samples came from the United States, Italy and Spain and covered acute and convalescent phases of COVID-19. The prospective study material was composed of cDNA or gDNA derived from T cells, B-cell-depleted T cells, or PBMCs. The dataset comprised deeply sampled blood TCRbeta repertoires from subjects exposed to, actively infected with, or recovered from COVID-19. The repertoires were made available in a free public database intended to serve as a resource for research on the immune response to SARS-CoV-2. Samples came from the ongoing ImmuneRACE study (first 160 participants) plus 1,254 subjects from 6 global collaborators. Sample metadata almost always included a de-identified subject ID, COVID-19 status, age in years and sex. Where available, HLA class I and class II types were obtained from metadata supplied by the sample provider rather than from assay-based typing.

V is shortened by 4 bases, J by 3 bases, and the region joining them spans 19 bases. CDR1 LGHNA and CDR2 YNFKEQ were looked up in the germline V gene. The CDR3 numbers 17 residues from cysteine through phenylalanine. Just the 51-base CDR3 DNA is kept, in frame starting at base 1. On the study overall, not on this receptor specifically: How much clinical and demographic metadata was included differed by source and by participant, and the metadata was provided uncurated.

TCRbeta CDR3 regions were amplified from genomic DNA using the immunoSEQ Assay, a bias-controlled multiplex PCR. In the original analysis: Within the assay, amplification of reference gene primers was used to estimate how many nucleated cells each sample contained. Sequence reads were collapsed and filtered to measure the absolute abundance of every unique TCRbeta CDR3 rearrangement. For each sample, productive Simpson clonality was calculated by taking the square root of Simpson's diversity index across productive rearrangements. The table comes from immuneACCESS by way of TCRdb, which keeps in-frame sequences with V and J called. Part of the clones is missing from these tables; in studies checked, under half for an unresolved V gene and the rest for unknown reasons. From that table come the V and J calls and clone size; the DNA was used to work out D and trimming. The sample table holds approximately 240,000 clones, of which about 88% were seen once. Together, the top ten hold 2.1% of the sample.

Samples from volunteer blood donors who had recovered from COVID-19 were contributed by a second Seattle source. Collaborating institutions collected whole blood in K2EDTA tubes following their own protocols. Collaborator samples were shipped for TCRbeta analysis as frozen whole blood, isolated PBMCs, or DNA extracted from either sample type. As to this clone: Its antigen target is currently unknown. No much larger clone exists at a distance of one base, and base qualities are not known.

Sequenced material: peripheral blood. This TCR was sampled from a woman aged 40 to 50 who had recovered from COVID-19. The chain was built from TRBV4-2 and TRBJ2-1; the D gene is possibly TRBD1, with 5 bases matching. In nucleotide form, the sequence is TGTGCCAGCAGCCCCCAAACAGGTGCAAAGGGCTACAATGAGCAGTTCTTC. This translates into CASSPQTGAKGYNEQFF.